This is a list of T cell receptor beta chains from one sample in a study of CD8+ T cells in alopecia areata. TCRdb's table, derived via immunoSEQ multiplex PCR, lists solely in-frame clones and lacks some. The table lists around 70,000 clones, 29% of them singletons, with about 15% in the top ten. Specimen: CD8+ T cells sorted from blood, collected at week 4, from a patient treated with tofacitinib. The source of these receptors is a human donor with alopecia areata. CDR3s include the opening cysteine and the closing phenylalanine or tryptophan. The D gene is left open where the match is weak. Only part of the rows carry a size: once, few, many, or a class if the clone is expanded.

j_call | clone_size | d_call | cdr3_length | v_call | cdr3_nt | cdr3_aa
TRBJ2-1 | . | . | 14 | TRBV28 | TGTGCCAGCAGCCGGAGGGGGACAGACAATGAGCAGTTCTTC | CASSRRGTDNEQFF
TRBJ2-5 | few | . | 14 | TRBV5-1 | TGCGCCAGCAGCTTAGGTGGAACTCAAGAGACCCAGTACTTC | CASSLGGTQETQYF
TRBJ1-1 | . | . | 13 | TRBV25-1 | TGTGCCAGCAGTGAAGGGGCTAACACTGAAGCTTTCTTT | CASSEGANTEAFF
TRBJ2-7 | . | TRBD2 | 13 | TRBV29-1 | TGCAGCGTTAGAGGGACTACAACCTACGAGCAGTACTTC | CSVRGTTTYEQYF
TRBJ1-1 | few | . | 11 | TRBV30 | TGTGCCTGGATCAGGGCGGCTGAAGCTTTCTTT | CAWIRAAEAFF
TRBJ2-7 | . | TRBD2 | 14 | TRBV29-1 | TGCAGCGTCTTTACTAGCGGGACCCCCTACGAGCAGTACTTC | CSVFTSGTPYEQYF
TRBJ1-2 | . | . | 11 | TRBV20-1 | TGCAGTGCTAGAGATACAAATGGCTACACCTTC | CSARDTNGYTF
TRBJ1-1 | . | . | 12 | TRBV7-9 | TGTGCCAGCAGTGCGATCGGCACTGAAGCTTTCTTT | CASSAIGTEAFF
TRBJ2-5 | . | TRBD1 | 18 | TRBV15 | TGTGCCACCAGCAGGGACCTACTGTGGACAGGGGGGCCAGAGACCCAGTACTTC | CATSRDLLWTGGPETQYF
TRBJ1-2 | . | . | 12 | TRBV29-1 | TGCAGCGTTTTAAGGAGTAACTATGGCTACACCTTC | CSVLRSNYGYTF